This T cell receptor beta chain was recovered during a study of cytomegalovirus exposure and HLA in healthy donors. Overall study findings and caveats: In a later analysis, TCR beta V- and J-gene trimming showed a link to a missense DCLRE1C variant. A few CMV-associated chains proved CMV antigen-specific in vitro. The study flagged about 160 TCR beta chains as cytomegalovirus-associated.

As regards this clone: The antigen remains undetermined.

V lost 3 bases and J lost 0, with 9 bases in between. The germline V gene has CDR1 LNHDA and CDR2 SQIVND (reference sequence). This CDR3 contains 14 residues. Primers included in the PCR were 60 Vbeta and 13 Jbeta primers. Method: immunoSEQ multiplex PCR; TCRdb's copy keeps in-frame clones and lacks some. The profile shows about 130,000 clones, roughly 78% of them singletons. Source material: PBMCs. The V call is TRBV19, the J call TRBJ2-7, with TRBD2 as a possible D gene (6 bases). This receptor was identified in a man aged 25-40 years in good health and CMV-seronegative. The CDR3 bases are TGTGCCAGTAGTATCGACGGGAGCTCCTACGAGCAGTACTTC. Protein product: CASSIDGSSYEQYF.